These 5 T cell receptor beta chains share one sample of origin, sequenced in a study of T cells in narcolepsy. The repertoire was sequenced with immunoSEQ multiplex PCR; TCRdb's copy has only in-frame clones and lacks some. The sample contains about 30,000 clones, around 83% of which appear only once. The sample was CD45RA- memory CD4+ T cells from PBMCs. Receptor source: a human donor with narcolepsy.

The V gene is TRBV5-1, the J gene TRBJ1-2; no reliable D call. The CDR3 is 12 residues long. The V gene lost 4 bases and the J gene lost 5 bases, with 9 bases spanning the gap. Per germline, CDR1 SGHRS and CDR2 YFSETQ. The DNA of the CDR3 is TGCGCCAGCAGCGCGACGGAATATGGCTACACCTTC. Amino acid sequence: CASSATEYGYTF.

The chain links TRBV19 to TRBJ2-7; 7 bases align to TRBD1. The CDR3 is 13 amino acids. Germline V gene sequence: CDR1 LNHDA, CDR2 SQIVND (reference sequence). V lost 5 bases and J lost 5; bases outside the gene matches: 6. The CDR3 nucleotides are TGTGCCAGTAGTTTGACAGGGCTCGACGAGCAGTACTTC. This gives the protein CASSLTGLDEQYF.

The chain recombines TRBV5-4 with TRBJ2-3; 11 bases align to TRBD2. V lost 2 bases and J lost 5; bases outside the gene matches: 4. The CDR3 consists of 15 residues. Per the germline V gene, CDR1 is SGHNT and CDR2 is YYREEE (reference sequence). The CDR3 sequence is CASSFVAGGLDTQYF. For the CDR3, the DNA is TGTGCCAGCAGCTTCGTAGCGGGGGGGTTAGATACGCAGTATTTT.

The rearrangement links TRBV5-1 to TRBJ1-4; 9 bases map to TRBD1. CDR1 and CDR2 from the germline V gene are SGHRS and YFSETQ. The junction had 12 bases not matched to a gene; V was cut back by 5 bases and J by 7 bases. The CDR3 is 16 residues long. CDR3 nucleotide sequence: TGCGCCAGCAGTCGAACAGGGGGCGATGAGGGTGAAAAACTGTTTTTT. Amino acid sequence: CASSRTGGDEGEKLFF. The variable domain in full, with the rest retrieved from reference TRBV5-1 and TRBJ1-4, is KAGVTQTPRYLIKTRGQQVTLSCSPISGHRSVSWYQQTPGQGLQFLFEYFSETQRNKGNFPGRFSGRQFSNSRSEMNVSTLELGDSALYLCASSRTGGDEGEKLFFGSGTQLSVL.

This chain links TRBV19 with TRBJ2-2; TRBD1 aligns across 8 bases. The V and J ends lost 5 bases and 5 bases, in that order; junction bases with no gene match: 7. This CDR3 contains 15 residues. Germline values: CDR1 LNHDA, CDR2 SQIVND (reference sequence). The CDR3 sequence is CASSRTGSVTGELFF. The DNA of the CDR3 is TGTGCCAGTAGTCGGACAGGGTCCGTAACCGGGGAGCTGTTTTTT.